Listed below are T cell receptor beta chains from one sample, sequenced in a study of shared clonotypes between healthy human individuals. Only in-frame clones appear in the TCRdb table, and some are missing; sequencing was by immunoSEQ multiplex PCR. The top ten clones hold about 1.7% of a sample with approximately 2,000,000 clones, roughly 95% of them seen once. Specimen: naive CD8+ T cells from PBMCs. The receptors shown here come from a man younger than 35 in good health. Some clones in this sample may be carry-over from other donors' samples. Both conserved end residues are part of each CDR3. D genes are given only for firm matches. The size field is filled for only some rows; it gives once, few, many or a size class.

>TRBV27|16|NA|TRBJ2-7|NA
TGTGCCAGCAGTTCTAGAGGACAGCCGAGCTCCTACGAGCAGTACTTC
CASSSRGQPSSYEQYF
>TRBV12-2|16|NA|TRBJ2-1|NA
TGTGCAAGTCGCTCGAGGAGGAGACAGGACTACAATGAGCAGTTCTTC
CASRSRRRQDYNEQFF
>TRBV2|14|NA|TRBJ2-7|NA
TGTGCCAGCAGTGAAACGGGACGGAATTACGAGCAGTACTTC
CASSETGRNYEQYF
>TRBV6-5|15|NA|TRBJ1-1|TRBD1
TGTGCCAGCAGCCTCGGACAGGGTGGTTGGACTGAAGCTTTCTTT
CASSLGQGGWTEAFF
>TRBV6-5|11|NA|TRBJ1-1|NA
TGTGCCAGCGAGGACTCCACTGAAGCTTTCTTT
CASEDSTEAFF
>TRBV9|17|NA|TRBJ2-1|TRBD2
TGTGCCAGCAGCGTAAACCTAGCGGGAGGCTCCTACAATGAGCAGTTCTTC
CASSVNLAGGSYNEQFF
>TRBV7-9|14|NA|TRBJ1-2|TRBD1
TGTGCCAGCAGCTTTGGGACAGGGAACTATGGCTACACCTTC
CASSFGTGNYGYTF
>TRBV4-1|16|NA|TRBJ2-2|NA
TGCGCCAGCAGCCAACACTACAGGGACCACACCGGGGAGCTGTTTTTT
CASSQHYRDHTGELFF
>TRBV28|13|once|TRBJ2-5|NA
TGTGCCAGCAGAACCCAATATTGGGAGACCCAGTACTTC
CASRTQYWETQYF
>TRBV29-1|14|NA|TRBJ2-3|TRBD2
TGCAGCGTCCTAGGGGGGACTAGCGGAGATACGCAGTATTTT
CSVLGGTSGDTQYF
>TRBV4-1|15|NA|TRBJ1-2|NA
TGCGCCAGCAGCCAAGGGCGAGCGGCAGGCTATGGCTACACCTTC
CASSQGRAAGYGYTF
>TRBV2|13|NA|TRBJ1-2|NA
TGTGCCAGCAGCCCGGGGCGAACGGATGGCTACACCTTC
CASSPGRTDGYTF
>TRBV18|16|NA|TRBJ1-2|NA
TGTGCCAGCTCACCACCGATAGGGTCCGGTACCTATGGCTACACCTTC
CASSPPIGSGTYGYTF
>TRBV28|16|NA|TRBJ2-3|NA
TGTGCCAGCAGCCTCGGGGGAGATTGGGGCACAGATACGCAGTATTTT
CASSLGGDWGTDTQYF
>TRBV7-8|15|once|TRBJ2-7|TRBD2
TGTGCCAGCAGCTTCTTAGCGGGAGGGCCTAACGAGCAGTACTTC
CASSFLAGGPNEQYF
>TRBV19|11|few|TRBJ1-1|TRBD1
TGTGCCAGTAGTAGACAGGGTGGAGCTTTCTTT
CASSRQGGAFF
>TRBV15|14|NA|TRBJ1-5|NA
TGTGCCACCAGCAGCGGCAGAAACGGTCAGCCCCAGCATTTT
CATSSGRNGQPQHF
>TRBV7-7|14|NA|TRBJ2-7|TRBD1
TGTGCCAGCAGCTTAGGGACAGGGAAATACGAGCAGTACTTC
CASSLGTGKYEQYF
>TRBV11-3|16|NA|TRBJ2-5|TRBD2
TGTGCCAGCAGCTCCAGGACGGGGACTAGCGAAGAGACCCAGTACTTC
CASSSRTGTSEETQYF
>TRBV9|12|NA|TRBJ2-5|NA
TGTGCCAGCAGCGTCAACCAAGAGACCCAGTACTTC
CASSVNQETQYF
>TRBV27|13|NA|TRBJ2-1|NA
TGTGCCAGCAGCGACAGTGCTTACAATGAGCAGTTCTTC
CASSDSAYNEQFF
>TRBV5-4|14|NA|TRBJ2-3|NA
TGTGCCAGCAGCTTGGTCGGGAGAGGAGATACGCAGTATTTT
CASSLVGRGDTQYF
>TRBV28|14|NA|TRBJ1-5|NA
TGTGCCAGCAAGGGAGGGTTTGGCAATCAGCCCCAGCATTTT
CASKGGFGNQPQHF
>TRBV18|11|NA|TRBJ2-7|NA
TGTGCCAGCTCGGATGGAAACGAGCAGTACTTC
CASSDGNEQYF
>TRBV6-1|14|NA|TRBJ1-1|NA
TGTGCCAGCAGTGAAAGAGGGGTGAACACTGAAGCTTTCTTT
CASSERGVNTEAFF
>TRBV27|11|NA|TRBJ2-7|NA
TGTGCCAGCACTAAGGGCTACGAGCAGTACTTC
CASTKGYEQYF
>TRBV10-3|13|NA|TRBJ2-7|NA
TGTGCGGTCGATGCCGGGACTCTCTACGAGCAGTACTTC
CAVDAGTLYEQYF
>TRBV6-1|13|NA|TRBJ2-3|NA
TGTGCCAGCACCGGGAGTGTGCCAGATACGCAGTATTTT
CASTGSVPDTQYF
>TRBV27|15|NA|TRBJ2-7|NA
TGTGCCAGCAGTTTATCCCCCAAGTACGGCGTCGAGCAGTACTTC
CASSLSPKYGVEQYF
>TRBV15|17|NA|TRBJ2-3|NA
TGTGCCACCAGCAGAGTTAAGGGGCCTCACCTCCGCATTACGCAGTATTTT
CATSRVKGPHLRITQYF
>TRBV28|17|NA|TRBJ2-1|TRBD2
TGTGCCAGCAGTATGACTAGCGGGAGAGCATCTGGGAATGAGCAGTTCTTC
CASSMTSGRASGNEQFF
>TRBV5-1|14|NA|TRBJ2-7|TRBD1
TGCGCCAGCACTCCCGGGACAGGGATCTACGAGCAGTACTTC
CASTPGTGIYEQYF
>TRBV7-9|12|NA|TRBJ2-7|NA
TGTGCCAGCAGCTCGCTCCTCTACGAGCAGTACTTC
CASSSLLYEQYF
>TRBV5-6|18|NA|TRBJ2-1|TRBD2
TGTGCCAGCAGCCCCTCAAAAAGCCTAGCGGGAGTCGCCAATGAGCAGTTCTTC
CASSPSKSLAGVANEQFF
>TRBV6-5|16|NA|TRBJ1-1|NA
TGTGCCAGCAGTTACTCGAGGGGGGGGCGAGCCACTGAAGCTTTCTTT
CASSYSRGGRATEAFF
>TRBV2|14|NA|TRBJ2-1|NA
TGTGCCAGCAGTGGGGGGAGAAGGTACAATGAGCAGTTCTTC
CASSGGRRYNEQFF
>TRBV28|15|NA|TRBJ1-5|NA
TGTGCCAGCAGAAGCTACGGAAATAGCAATCAGCCCCAGCATTTT
CASRSYGNSNQPQHF
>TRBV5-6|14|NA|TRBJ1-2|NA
TGTGCCAGCAGCTTCCTCGAAGGGGTCTATGGCTACACCTTC
CASSFLEGVYGYTF
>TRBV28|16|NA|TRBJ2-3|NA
TGTGCCAGCAGTTTGGGGCAGCTAAGGAGCACAGATACGCAGTATTTT
CASSLGQLRSTDTQYF